The 29 T cell receptor beta chains below all came from one sample that was sequenced in a study of chemoradiotherapy in HPV16-positive cancers. The protocol was immunoSEQ multiplex PCR, while the TCRdb copy is restricted to in-frame clones and leaves out a portion. The data contain approximately 9,000 clones, roughly 71% of them seen just once; the ten biggest clones take up 10%. The sequenced sample was tumor tissue, obtained from a patient who underwent chemoradiotherapy. The source of these receptors is a human donor with HPV-associated anogenital cancer.

The chain uses TRBV5-1 and TRBJ2-6; D possibly corresponds to TRBD2 (6 bases). V was pared by 0 bases and J by 2 bases, with 12 bases between. The germline CDR1 and CDR2 sequences are SGHRS and YFSETQ. The CDR3 length is 17 residues. The CDR3 DNA follows: TGCGCCAGCAGCTTGGCGGAGGGACCCCCTGGGGCCAACGTCCTGACTTTC. It translates to CASSLAEGPPGANVLTF.

The chain carries TRBV6-5 and TRBJ1-4; 11 nucleotides match TRBD1. The CDR3 runs to 15 residues. Looked up from germline, CDR1 is MNHEY and CDR2 is SVGAGI. Trimming at V came to 5 bases and at J to 7 bases, leaving 6 bases not matched to a gene. CDR3 sequence reads: CASSPGTGGSEKLFF. CDR3 bases: TGTGCCAGCAGTCCTGGGACAGGGGGGAGTGAAAAACTGTTTTTT.

This clone appeared a few times. V is TRBV9 and J is TRBJ2-5; D possibly uses TRBD1 or TRBD2 (5 bases each). The CDR3 loop spans 17 amino acids. Germline CDR1 reads SGDLS; CDR2 reads YYNGEE. Trimming left V 0 bases short and J 1 base short, with 16 bases between. CDR3 sequence: CASSVATGGSVQETQYF. The CDR3 nucleotides read TGTGCCAGCAGCGTAGCTACAGGCGGGTCGGTCCAAGAGACCCAGTACTTC. The complete variable domain, with remaining parts taken from reference TRBV9 and TRBJ2-5, reads DSGVTQTPKHLITATGQRVTLRCSPRSGDLSVYWYQQSLDQGLQFLIQYYNGEERAKGNILERFSAQQFPDLHSELNLSSLELGDSALYFCASSVATGGSVQETQYFGPGTRLLVL.

The chain combines TRBV5-8 with TRBJ2-1; 8 positions match TRBD2. The J segment lost 0 bases and the V segment lost 2 bases, leaving 4 bases of the junction unmatched. CDR1 is SGHTS, CDR2 YDEGEE, per germline. The CDR3 contains 16 residues. This CDR3 is CASSLLAASSYNEQFF. The CDR3 DNA follows: TGTGCCAGCAGCTTACTAGCGGCTAGCTCCTACAATGAGCAGTTCTTC.

The chain links TRBV10-2 to TRBJ2-5; D may be TRBD2 (5 bases). The length of the CDR3 is 17 residues. The germline V and J ends were trimmed by 4 bases and 4 bases, with 22 bases remaining between them. Germline loops: CDR1 WSHSY, CDR2 SAAADI. CDR3 coding DNA: TGCGCCAGCAGTGGCCGCGGACTTGCTACGAGGCGAGAGACCCAGTACTTC. It yields the protein CASSGRGLATRRETQYF.

The chain carries TRBV6-1 and TRBJ2-1, with 10 bases that match TRBD2. Trimming at V came to 3 bases and at J to 8 bases, leaving 7 bases not matched to a gene. The CDR3 length is 15 residues. Germline CDR1 and CDR2: MNHNS and SASEGT. The CDR3 here is CASSDRAGGRDEQFF. CDR3 nucleotide sequence: TGTGCCAGCAGTGATCGAGCGGGAGGGCGGGATGAGCAGTTCTTC.

The V and J genes are TRBV6-4 and TRBJ2-3; 7 bases line up with TRBD2. J lost 1 base, V lost 3 bases, and 4 bases had no gene match. This CDR3 has 15 residues. From germline, CDR1 is MRHNA and CDR2 SNTAGT. The CDR3 spells CASSESSGGTDTQYF. DNA of the CDR3: TGTGCCAGCAGTGAGTCTAGCGGAGGCACAGATACGCAGTATTTT.

The chain recombines TRBV2 with TRBJ1-5; D not resolved. Trimming removed 7 bases from V and 10 bases from J, with 14 bases in between. Germline V lookup: CDR1 SNHLY, CDR2 FYNNEI. CDR3 size: 12 residues. The CDR3 nucleotides read TGTGCCAGCACCTTACCTGGCGGACCCCAGCATTTT. Translation gives CASTLPGGPQHF.

The chain links TRBV2 to TRBJ1-1, with 10 bases lining up with TRBD1. The trim removed 10 bases at V and 7 bases at J, leaving 18 bases unmatched. CDR1 is SNHLY, CDR2 FYNNEI, per germline. The CDR3 totals 16 residues. CDR3 sequence: CATFAPPGQGIIEAFF. The CDR3, as DNA: TGTGCCACCTTCGCCCCTCCGGGACAGGGGATTATTGAAGCTTTCTTT.

This rearrangement joins TRBV19 to TRBJ2-2, with 7 bases fitting TRBD1. The CDR3 is 15 amino acids. J lost 7 bases, V lost 4 bases, and 9 bases had no gene match. From germline, CDR1 is LNHDA and CDR2 SQIVND (reference sequence). CDR3 bases: TGTGCCAGTAGTAGGGGACAGTTCTATCGCGGGGAGCTGTTTTTT. This codes for CASSRGQFYRGELFF. Full variable domain (remainder filled in from reference TRBV19 and TRBJ2-2): DGGITQSPKYLFRKEGQNVTLSCEQNLNHDAMYWYRQDPGQGLRLIYYSQIVNDFQKGDIAEGYSVSREKKESFPLTVTSAQKNPTAFYLCASSRGQFYRGELFFGEGSRLTVL.

The V and J genes are TRBV19 and TRBJ2-5; D is possibly TRBD1 or TRBD2 (5 bases each). This CDR3 comprises 13 residues. Trimming stripped 6 bases from V and 7 bases from J, with 15 bases between. Germline CDR1 reads LNHDA; CDR2 reads SQIVND (reference sequence). Written as DNA, the CDR3 is TGTGCCAGTAGCACAGGACCGAGGGCGACCCAGTACTTC. It encodes CASSTGPRATQYF.

CDR3 in DNA: TGTGCCAGCAGCTTTGCAGGGAACACTGAAGCTTTCTTT. Translated, it gives CASSFAGNTEAFF. The J gene is TRBJ1-1, the V gene TRBV7-3; D remains ambiguous. Trimming removed 3 bases at V and 1 base at J, with 6 bases between. The CDR3 consists of 13 residues. Germline CDR1 is SGHTA and CDR2 is FQGTGA.

J is TRBJ2-3 and V is TRBV6-5, with 11 bases matching TRBD2. The CDR3 sequence is 14 residues long. Trimming took 6 bases from V and 6 from J; bases not matched to a gene: 5. Germline V gene data show CDR1 as MNHEY and CDR2 as SVGAGI. The DNA of the CDR3 is TGTGCCAGCAGACCCCCTAGCGGGGGGGATACGCAGTATTTT. It yields the protein CASRPPSGGDTQYF.

The rearrangement links TRBV14 to TRBJ2-2; D is unclear. The CDR3 runs 12 residues. V was pared by 1 base and J by 4 bases, with 1 base between. Germline-derived CDR1 and CDR2 are SGHDN and FVKESK. The CDR3 sequence is CASSQATGELFF. The CDR3 bases are TGTGCCAGCAGCCAAGCCACCGGGGAGCTGTTTTTT.

Remarks on this clone: Other DNA sequences of this sample code for an identical CDR3. The V gene is TRBV6-5, the J gene TRBJ2-2; possibly TRBD1 for D (5 bases). The CDR3 has 14 amino acids. Germline CDR1 is MNHEY and CDR2 is SVGAGI. Trimming cost V 3 bases and J 4 bases, with 9 bases left between them. The CDR3 spells CASSYDSGTGELFF. CDR3 in DNA: TGTGCCAGCAGTTATGACAGTGGCACCGGGGAGCTGTTTTTT.

The chain has TRBV21-1 and TRBJ1-4. TRBV21-1 is listed as a pseudogene. This CDR3 comprises 18 residues. The CDR3 protein is CASSKTAGEGETNEKLFF. In nucleotides, the CDR3 is TGTGCCAGCAGCAAAACCGCTGGGGAAGGTGAAACTAATGAAAAACTGTTTTTT.

CDR3 coding DNA: TGTGCCAGCAGTAAGCGGGAGAACTACGAGCAGTACTTC. Protein sequence: CASSKRENYEQYF. This chain links TRBV7-8 with TRBJ2-7; 8 nucleotides align to TRBD2. CDR1 and CDR2 (germline): SGHVS, FQNEAQ. The CDR3 has 13 amino acids. J lost 3 bases, V lost 6 bases, and 4 bases had no gene match.

The chain has TRBV7-3 and TRBJ2-1; TRBD2 agrees at 10 bases. This CDR3 is built from 15 residues. Losses at the gene ends were 0 bases for V and 6 bases for J; bases not matched to a gene: 2. CDR1 is SGHTA, CDR2 FQGTGA, per germline. The CDR3 loop is CASSLTAGGLNEQFF. Written as DNA, the CDR3 is TGTGCCAGCAGCTTAACAGCGGGGGGGCTCAATGAGCAGTTCTTC.

In regard to this clone: Other DNA variants within this sample encode the same CDR3. The V call is TRBV5-1, the J call TRBJ2-2; D not certain. The germline V gene has CDR1 SGHRS and CDR2 YFSETQ. Trimming removed 0 bases at V and 5 bases at J, with 8 bases between. The CDR3 sequence is 14 residues long. The CDR3 nucleotides are TGCGCCAGCAGCTTGGCTGGGCGAACCGGGGAGCTGTTTTTT. Protein: CASSLAGRTGELFF.

This clone was counted between two and nine times. This rearrangement joins TRBV16 to TRBJ1-1; 7 nucleotides align to TRBD1. The germline V gene has CDR1 KGHSY and CDR2 FQNENV. The CDR3 length is 13 residues. V dropped 5 bases and J dropped 5; count of bases not matched to a gene: 5. CDR3 DNA: TGTGCCAGCAGCGAGACAGGGTTGACTGAAGCTTTCTTT. Translated: CASSETGLTEAFF.

This CDR3 reads CASSHPLGTGDEKLFF. The CDR3 bases are TGTGCCAGCAGCCACCCCCTCGGGACAGGGGACGAAAAACTGTTTTTT. The gene calls are TRBV7-9 and TRBJ1-4, with 10 bases aligning to TRBD1. CDR1 is SEHNR and CDR2 is FQNEAQ in the germline V gene (reference sequence). The CDR3 has 16 amino acids. V lost 5 bases to trimming and J lost 8 bases; unmatched junction nucleotides: 11.

This clone was detected only once. The V gene is TRBV5-1, the J gene TRBJ2-2; D is perhaps TRBD2 (5 bases). Germline V gene sequence: CDR1 SGHRS, CDR2 YFSETQ. The CDR3 contains 16 residues. V gave up 0 bases and J gave up 5 bases, with 14 bases separating them. In nucleotides, the CDR3 is TGCGCCAGCAGCTTGGACGGTGGGAGAGGAACCGGGGAGCTGTTTTTT. It yields the protein CASSLDGGRGTGELFF.

This clone was detected only a few times. The genes are TRBV28 and TRBJ1-2, with D possibly TRBD1 on 5 matching bases. This CDR3 is 14 amino acids long. Germline CDR1 reads MDHEN; CDR2 reads SYDVKM. Trimming shortened V by 7 bases and J by 4 bases, and 16 bases separated the two germline ends. The CDR3 loop reads CASIPHQGIYGYTF. The CDR3 region has the DNA TGTGCCAGCATCCCCCATCAGGGCATCTATGGCTACACCTTC.

This clone occurred once. This chain connects TRBV30 to TRBJ2-2; D is perhaps TRBD2 (5 bases). Trimming left V 2 bases short and J 7 bases short, with 11 bases between. The CDR3 is 13 amino acids. CDR1 and CDR2 (germline): GTSNPN, SVGIG (reference sequence). CDR3 sequence: CAWSRGSGGELFF. As DNA, the CDR3 is TGTGCCTGGAGTAGAGGGTCGGGCGGGGAGCTGTTTTTT.

J is TRBJ2-1 and V is TRBV13; 7 nucleotides line up with TRBD1. The CDR3 is made up of 16 amino acids. Unmatched junction bases numbered 10, after V lost 0 bases and J lost 8 bases. In germline, CDR1 is PRHDT, CDR2 FYEKMQ (reference sequence). The CDR3 DNA sequence: TGTGCCAGCAGCTTAGGCCGTAGGGGGCAGGGAGATGAGCAGTTCTTC. Protein: CASSLGRRGQGDEQFF.

This clone was counted only a few times. The gene calls are TRBV7-9 and TRBJ2-7; 10 bases map to TRBD2. The junction had 7 bases not matched to a gene; V was cut back by 2 bases and J by 6 bases. Germline values: CDR1 SEHNR, CDR2 FQNEAQ (reference sequence). This CDR3 contains 15 residues. The DNA of the CDR3 is TGTGCCAGCAGCTTAAGGGGAGCGGGGGGGCGCGAGCAGTACTTC. Translating gives CASSLRGAGGREQYF.

This chain links TRBV5-1 with TRBJ2-5, with 8 bases lining up with TRBD1. Germline assignment: CDR1 SGHRS and CDR2 YFSETQ. Losses at the gene ends were 4 bases for V and 5 bases for J; bases not matched to a gene: 7. The CDR3 totals 14 residues. In DNA, the CDR3 is TGCGCCAGCAGCCCGCAGGGGGCCAGGGAGACCCAGTACTTC. Translation gives CASSPQGARETQYF.

This clone was seen a handful of times. V is TRBV29-1 and J is TRBJ2-7; 8 bases match TRBD1. Germline CDR1 SQVTM, CDR2 ANQGSEA. This CDR3 comprises 15 residues. Trimming cost V 5 bases and J 2 bases; bases outside gene matches: 11. DNA of the CDR3: TGCAGCGTTTTGGCAGGGGGCTTTTTCCCCTACGAGCAGTACTTC. Its protein product is CSVLAGGFFPYEQYF.

This chain uses TRBV2 with TRBJ2-2; 9 bases are shared with TRBD1. This CDR3 region has 15 residues. J was trimmed by 4 bases and V by 6 bases; bases with no gene match: 6. CDR1 is SNHLY and CDR2 is FYNNEI in the germline V gene. CDR3 bases: TGTGCCAGCAGGGGACAGGGAGTAGGCACCGGGGAGCTGTTTTTT. Its translation: CASRGQGVGTGELFF. Complete variable domain (other parts from reference TRBV2 and TRBJ2-2): EPEVTQTPSHQVTQMGQEVILRCVPISNHLYFYWYRQILGQKVEFLVSFYNNEISEKSEIFDDQFSVERPDGSNFTLKIRSTKLEDSAMYFCASRGQGVGTGELFFGEGSRLTVL.